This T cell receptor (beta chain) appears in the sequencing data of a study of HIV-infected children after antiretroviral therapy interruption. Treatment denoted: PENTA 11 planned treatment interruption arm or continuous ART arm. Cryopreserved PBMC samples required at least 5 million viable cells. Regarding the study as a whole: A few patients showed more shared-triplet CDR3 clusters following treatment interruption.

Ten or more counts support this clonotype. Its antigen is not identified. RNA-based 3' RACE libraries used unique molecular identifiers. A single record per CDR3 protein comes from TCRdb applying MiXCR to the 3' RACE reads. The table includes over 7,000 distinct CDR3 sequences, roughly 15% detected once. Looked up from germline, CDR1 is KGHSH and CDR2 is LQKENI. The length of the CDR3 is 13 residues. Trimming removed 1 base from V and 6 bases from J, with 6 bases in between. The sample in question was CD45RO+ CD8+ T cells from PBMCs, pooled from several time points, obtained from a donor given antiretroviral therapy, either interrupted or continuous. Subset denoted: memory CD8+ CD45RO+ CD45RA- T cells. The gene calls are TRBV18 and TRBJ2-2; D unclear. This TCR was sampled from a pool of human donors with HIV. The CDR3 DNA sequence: TGTGCCAGCTCACCACGAGAGGCCGGGGAGCTGTTTTTT. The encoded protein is CASSPREAGELFF.